This TCR beta chain was recorded in a study of shared clonotypes between healthy human individuals. Broader study findings: Naive CD4 clonotype sharing across a few donors was about 5%.

In the case of this clone: What it recognizes is unknown.

This CDR3 is 12 amino acids long. The ends lost 6 bases at V and 6 bases at J; junction bases unmatched: 2. Sequencing was performed with immunoSEQ multiplex PCR; in TCRdb, only in-frame clones are kept and a portion is missing. Among hundreds of thousands of clones listed, less than 85% were seen once. Sequences were obtained from memory CD4+ T cells sorted from blood. Documented subset: CD45RA-negative fraction. The chain recombines TRBV23-1 with TRBJ2-7; 10 bases are a match to TRBD1. TRBV23-1 is an open reading frame whose function is uncertain. This sequence was found in a woman aged 25 to 39 in good health. CDR3 in DNA: TGCGCCAGCAGGGGACAGGGGTGCGAGCAGTACTTC. Translation gives CASRGQGCEQYF.